This T cell receptor (beta chain) was documented in a study of follicular helper T cells after annual influenza vaccination. Overall study context: Across the 2013-2014, 2014-2015 and 2015-2016 vaccination seasons, some subjects were resampled.

With 5 bases clipped from V and 1 base from J, the junction kept 5 bases outside the gene matches. Germline lookup yields CDR1 GTSNPN and CDR2 SVGIG (reference sequence). CDR3 size: 14 residues. Time point here: 2014-2015 season, 7 days after vaccination. ICOS+CD38+ and ICOS-CD38- fractions were sorted from non-naive CD4+CXCR5+PD-1+ cells. As concerns this clone: The antigen is unknown.

General observations from the study: Rare clonotypes were missed; only about 8.5-22% of cells gave TCRB.

Repertoires were generated with immunoSEQ multiplex PCR, while TCRdb's copy carries only in-frame clones and drops some. The table lists over a thousand clones, 55% to 70% of them singletons. The sequencing here drew on CXCR5+ CD38+ circulating T follicular helper cells from blood, taken 7 days after influenza vaccination. Subset given: circulating Tfh, non-naive CD4+CXCR5+PD-1+ (ICOS+CD38+ or ICOS-CD38-). This sequence joins TRBV30 and TRBJ1-5, with 7 bases fitting TRBD1. The sequence was obtained from an adult who received the influenza vaccine. CDR3 nucleotides: TGTGCCTGGGCGACAGGGTCGAGCAATCAGCCCCAGCATTTT. Translation: CAWATGSSNQPQHF.